The T cell receptor beta chain under discussion was sequenced for a study of T-cell reconstitution after alpha-beta-depleted transplantation in children (dated by TCRdb to the mid-2010s). Regarding the study in general: T-cell immune reconstitution after TCRalphabeta/CD19-depleted allogeneic hematopoietic cell transplantation in children was quantitatively tracked in the study by means of TCR repertoire profiling. Summary of the overall study and its limitations: The high TCRbeta diversity at day 60 in some patients was ascribed to recipient T cells and intrathymic progenitors that had survived conditioning. The apparently early alphabetaT-cell count recovery about two months after transplant was reportedly dependent on only several hundred rapidly expanded clones derived from non-depleted graft cells. Over the following months the frequencies of hyperexpanded clones went down, and after one year T-cell counts and TCRbeta diversity were mostly credited to newly produced T cells.

Library construction relied on PCR. The instrument was an Illumina HiSeq 2500. Molecular barcoding was employed in the preparation of TCR libraries, with unique molecular identifiers being used to normalize TCRbeta repertoire quantification. In-frame beta chains were kept once TCRdb had trimmed the public reads at Q25 with fastp and called clones with MiXCR. One record per CDR3 amino acid sequence lists the most common genes and DNA. In this sample the table shows some 300,000 distinct CDR3 sequences, roughly 8.2% of which occur a single time. The top ten clonotypes cover 9.1% of the sample. There are many counts of this clonotype. Its specific antigen is unknown. Base qualities were left out, and no much larger clone turns up one base away. V drops 2 bases and J drops 2 bases, leaving 12 bases in between. Reading from cysteine to phenylalanine, the CDR3 counts 16 amino acids. CDR3 DNA only is kept here, 48 bases in frame from base 1. As encoded in the germline V gene, CDR1 is SGHVS while CDR2 is FNYEAQ.

The treatment or condition tag for this specimen amounts to: allogeneic hematopoietic cell transplantation with graft depleted of TCRalphabeta T cells and CD19 B cells. The children who served as transplant recipients had been given grafts of TCRalphabeta/CD19-depleted allogeneic hematopoietic cells. This sequence uses TRBV7-6 and TRBJ2-2; the best D guess is TRBD1, with 6 bases matching. The sequenced sample was peripheral blood, obtained 360 days after TCRalphabeta/CD19-depleted stem cell transplant. This sequence originates from a female patient between 2 and 15 years old who had a stem cell transplant for Fanconi anemia, so the T cells may come from the graft donor. The DNA sequence follows: TGTGCCAGCAGCTTAAGTGGGGGCACTAACACCGGGGAGCTGTTTTTT. This codes for CASSLSGGTNTGELFF. Where the CDR3 stops, the reference TRBV7-6 and TRBJ2-2 genes take over; the full variable domain is GAGVSQSPRYKVTKRGQDVALRCDPISGHVSLYWYRQALGQGPEFLTYFNYEAQQDKSGLPNDRFSAERPEGSISTLTIQRTEQRDSAMYRCASSLSGGTNTGELFFGEGSRLTVL.